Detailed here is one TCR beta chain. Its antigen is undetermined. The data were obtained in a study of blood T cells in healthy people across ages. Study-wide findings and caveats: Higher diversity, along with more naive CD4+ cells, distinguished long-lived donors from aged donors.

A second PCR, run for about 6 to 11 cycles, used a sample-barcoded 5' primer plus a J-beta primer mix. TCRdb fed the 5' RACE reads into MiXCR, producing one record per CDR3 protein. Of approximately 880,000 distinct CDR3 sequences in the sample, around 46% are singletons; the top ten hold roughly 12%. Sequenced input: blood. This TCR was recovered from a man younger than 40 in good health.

The CDR3 loop reads CASSPGQGASQPQHF. In DNA form, the CDR3 reads TGTGCCAGCAGTCCAGGACAGGGGGCCAGTCAGCCCCAGCATTTT. This chain uses TRBV12-3 or TRBV12-4 with TRBJ1-5; 11 bases agree with TRBD1. Unmatched junction bases numbered 6, after V lost 5 bases and J lost 6 bases. This CDR3 spans 15 amino acids.